These T cell receptor beta chains were read from a single sample in a study of T cell responses to AZD1222 COVID-19 vaccine. Profiled with immunoSEQ multiplex PCR; TCRdb holds only in-frame clones, not every one. The data contain some 130,000 clones, approximately 85% of them seen just once; the ten biggest clones take up over 5%. This specimen was peripheral blood, taken 28 days after the second AZD1222 dose. The receptors stem from an adult who received the AZD1222 COVID-19 vaccine. Both conserved end residues are part of each CDR3. A D gene is named only where the DNA matches it firmly.

d_call v_call cdr3_aa
. TRBV4-2 CASSQDRGSGETQYF
TRBD1 TRBV27 CASSFSGQGANYGYTF
TRBD1 TRBV3-1/TRBV3-2 CASSQGQQGDGQPQHF
. TRBV12-3/TRBV12-4 CASSPVGEELFF
TRBD1 TRBV30 CAWARGQGSEAFF
TRBD1 TRBV7-9 CASPGTGDTEAFF
TRBD2 TRBV18 CASSSAGTSGTYEQYF
. TRBV24-1 CATSESSEQFF
. TRBV6-5 CASSYSGVSNQPQHF
. TRBV5-1 CASSRQGDYGYTF
. TRBV9 CASSPGIWDGYTF
TRBD1 TRBV29-1 CSVQGVTGNTIYF
. TRBV5-8 CASRKSGVTEAFF
. TRBV28 CASSHGGGNEKLFF
. TRBV28 CASSLRRPGTLHF
TRBD2 TRBV11-3 CASSSGGRTYEQYF
. TRBV6-5 CASSGGGLWEQFF
. TRBV7-9 CASNRDNSYEQYF
. TRBV20-1 CSASSGSGNQPQHF
. TRBV5-5 CASSLTGNLEPQHF
. TRBV18 CASTLGRYEQYF
. TRBV4-3 CASSQEVWGRGNQPQHF
. TRBV5-1 CASSFSGDYGYTF
. TRBV6-1 CASSEWGFTDSPLHF
. TRBV25-1 CASSEWGGTYGYTF
TRBD1 TRBV7-8 CASSLGDRASYGYTF
TRBD1 TRBV5-1 CASSPGQIMNTEAFF
TRBD2 TRBV5-1 CASSLLAGDPTTGELFF
. TRBV5-1 CASGLLGAGETQYF
TRBD1 TRBV28 CASNLRGRSYGYTF
. TRBV5-1 CASSPREGLNTEAFF
TRBD1 TRBV30 CAWRRSSGGSSSGNTIYF
TRBD1 TRBV6-5 CASSYSPTGAYNEQFF
TRBD2 TRBV7-2 CASSSGLAGRRQFF
TRBD2 TRBV6-6 CASSYFSGGYNEQFF
TRBD1 TRBV5-6 CASSFVTGEQYF
. TRBV28 CASNQDSEQYF
TRBD2 TRBV5-1 CASSSRGGQETQYF
TRBD2 TRBV11-1 CASRTGTSGPNEQFF
. TRBV4-1 CASSQDVGGFQPQHF
TRBD1 TRBV7-2 CASSPDRGIGEQYF
. TRBV6-6 CASFLGHYSNQPQHF
. TRBV12-5 CASGLTDTQYF
TRBD1 TRBV2 CASSIVDRGNEQFF
TRBD1 TRBV24-1 CATSDRRDRPGQPQHF
TRBD1 TRBV7-2 CASSSRSRGLSYEQYF
. TRBV19 CASSIVGLEAYEQYF
. TRBV21-1 CASSKEEVCTEAFF